A single sample gave rise to the 24 T cell receptor beta chains below, sequenced in a study of T cell responses to AZD1222 COVID-19 vaccine. This table comes from immunoSEQ multiplex PCR, and its TCRdb copy is limited to in-frame clones, with some not included. The table lists approximately 82,000 clones, around nine tenths of them singletons. The sample consisted of peripheral blood, taken 28 days after the second AZD1222 dose. These receptors all stem from an adult who received the AZD1222 COVID-19 vaccine.

The chain combines TRBV12-3 or TRBV12-4 with TRBJ1-1, with a tentative D call TRBD1 (5 bases). V was clipped by 4 bases and J by 3 bases, with 9 bases between them. This CDR3 contains 13 residues. The CDR3 coding sequence is TGTGCCAGCAGTTCGACAGCTTACACTGAAGCTTTCTTT. Its translation: CASSSTAYTEAFF.

Only one count was recorded for this clone. The DNA of the CDR3 is TGTGCCAGCAGCCAAGCGTCGGGGGCGAACACCGGGGAGCTGTTTTTT. This gives the protein CASSQASGANTGELFF. The chain is built from TRBV4-2 and TRBJ2-2; D is possibly TRBD2 (6 bases). V was cut by 1 base and J by 0 bases, with 9 bases left in between. Per germline, CDR1 LGHNA and CDR2 YNFKEQ. The CDR3 spans 16 residues.

The rearrangement uses TRBV30 and TRBJ2-5; no clear D gene. CDR3 length: 11 residues. Trimming shortened V by 0 bases and J by 5 bases, and 4 bases separated the two germline ends. The germline V gene has CDR1 GTSNPN and CDR2 SVGIG (reference sequence). In nucleotides, the CDR3 is TGTGCCTGGAGTGTACTTGAGACCCAGTACTTC. Its translation: CAWSVLETQYF.

The V gene is TRBV19, the J gene TRBJ2-5; 12 bases agree with TRBD1. The V gene's germline CDR1 is LNHDA and CDR2 SQIVND (reference sequence). CDR3 length equals 15 residues. V shed 4 bases and J 5 bases; nucleotides not matched to a gene: 5. CDR3 nucleotide sequence: TGTGCCAGTAGTACCGGGACAGGGGGCTGGGAGACCCAGTACTTC. This gives the protein CASSTGTGGWETQYF.

The V call is TRBV29-1, the J call TRBJ1-5; D is uncertain. The CDR3 contains 12 residues. Germline loops: CDR1 SQVTM, CDR2 ANQGSEA. Between the trimmed V and J ends, which lost 4 bases and 2 bases, there was a span of 6 bases. This CDR3 is CSVGEGNQPQHF. CDR3 in DNA: TGCAGCGTTGGGGAGGGCAATCAGCCCCAGCATTTT.

The chain uses TRBV5-1 and TRBJ1-2; weak D call: TRBD1 (6 bases). This CDR3 comprises 15 residues. Germline V CDR1 and CDR2: SGHRS, YFSETQ. The ends were cut back, 6 bases at V and 2 bases at J, with 17 bases in the middle. CDR3 sequence (DNA): TGCGCCAGCAATTCAGGGGCCACGGGAAACTATGGCTACACCTTC. This translates into CASNSGATGNYGYTF.

J is TRBJ1-4 and V is TRBV11-2; tentatively, D is TRBD1 (5 bases). The CDR3 covers 13 residues. The V gene lost 5 bases and the J gene lost 8 bases, with 12 bases spanning the gap. The germline CDR1 and CDR2 sequences are SGHAT and FQNNGV. The DNA for the CDR3 is TGTGCCAGCAGCCCACAGGAGGGCGAAAAACTGTTTTTT. This translates into CASSPQEGEKLFF.

The genes are TRBV7-6 and TRBJ1-4; D perhaps matches TRBD1 (6 bases). The CDR3 is made up of 16 amino acids. Between the trimmed V and J ends, which lost 0 bases and 7 bases, there was a span of 15 bases. The germline V gene has CDR1 SGHVS and CDR2 FNYEAQ. The CDR3 is CASSLAPLGAIEKLFF. CDR3 in DNA: TGTGCCAGCAGCTTAGCGCCGTTGGGGGCGATTGAAAAACTGTTTTTT.

The genes are TRBV19 and TRBJ1-5; TRBD1 matches 8 bases. CDR1 LNHDA and CDR2 SQIVND come from the germline V gene (reference sequence). The CDR3 runs to 15 residues. The V segment lost 4 bases and the J segment 6 bases; nucleotides outside the gene matches: 8. The CDR3 DNA is TGTGCCAGTAGTAACACAGGGGGTAGGACTCAGCCCCAGCATTTT. Translated: CASSNTGGRTQPQHF. The variable domain in full, with the rest retrieved from reference TRBV19 and TRBJ1-5, is DGGITQSPKYLFRKEGQNVTLSCEQNLNHDAMYWYRQDPGQGLRLIYYSQIVNDFQKGDIAEGYSVSREKKESFPLTVTSAQKNPTAFYLCASSNTGGRTQPQHFGDGTRLSIL.

The CDR3 bases are TGCGCCAGCAGCTCCGCGACAGGGAGTTTGAGCACTGAAGCTTTCTTT. Translated, it gives CASSSATGSLSTEAFF. The rearrangement joins TRBV5-1 to TRBJ1-1; 7 bases fit TRBD1. The J segment lost 4 bases and the V segment lost 3 bases, leaving 12 bases of the junction unmatched. The CDR3 sequence is 16 residues long. Germline V gene sequence: CDR1 SGHRS, CDR2 YFSETQ.

This chain uses TRBV11-2 with TRBJ2-5, with 7 bases lining up with TRBD2. CDR1 SGHAT and CDR2 FQNNGV come from the germline V gene. Trimming at V came to 4 bases and at J to 2 bases, leaving 7 bases not matched to a gene. The CDR3 is 15 residues long. The CDR3 bases are TGTGCCAGCAGCTCCCCGGGGCGGGGGCAAGAGACCCAGTACTTC. Residues: CASSSPGRGQETQYF. The full variable domain, rest sourced from reference TRBV11-2 and TRBJ2-5, is EAGVAQSPRYKIIEKRQSVAFWCNPISGHATLYWYQQILGQGPKLLIQFQNNGVVDDSQLPKDRFSAERLKGVDSTLKIQPAKLEDSAVYLCASSSPGRGQETQYFGPGTRLLVL.

The chain combines TRBV6-6 with TRBJ1-2, with D hard to call. Trimming shortened V by 0 bases and J by 2 bases, and 7 bases separated the two germline ends. The CDR3 runs to 14 residues. Germline lookup yields CDR1 MNHNY and CDR2 SVGAGI (reference sequence). The CDR3 region has the DNA TGTGCCAGCAGTTACTCGAGAATAAACTATGGCTACACCTTC. It is translated as CASSYSRINYGYTF.

The V gene is TRBV2, the J gene TRBJ1-5, with unresolved D. The CDR3 runs 17 residues. The V end was cut by 3 bases, the J end by 0 bases, with 15 bases between. Germline CDR1 is SNHLY and CDR2 is FYNNEI. The CDR3 loop is CASSDSPRSASNQPQHF. In DNA form, the CDR3 reads TGTGCCAGCAGTGACAGCCCGCGTTCTGCTAGCAATCAGCCCCAGCATTTT. The full variable domain, completed using reference TRBV2 and TRBJ1-5, is EPEVTQTPSHQVTQMGQEVILRCVPISNHLYFYWYRQILGQKVEFLVSFYNNEISEKSEIFDDQFSVERPDGSNFTLKIRSTKLEDSAMYFCASSDSPRSASNQPQHFGDGTRLSIL.

The genes are TRBV6-6 and TRBJ2-7; TRBD2 matches at 7 bases. This CDR3 has 14 amino acids. V was clipped by 6 bases and J by 0 bases; unmatched bases: 5. The germline CDR1 and CDR2 sequences are MNHNY and SVGAGI (reference sequence). The CDR3 DNA reads TGTGCCAGCAGGGGCGGGGGATACTCCTACGAGCAGTACTTC. This codes for CASRGGGYSYEQYF.

In this sample, this clone turned up a few times. The V and J genes are TRBV10-1 and TRBJ1-1; D is ambiguous. The V end was cut by 7 bases, the J end by 3 bases, with 12 bases between. Germline CDR1 is WNHNN and CDR2 is SYGVQD (reference sequence). The CDR3 is made up of 13 amino acids. The CDR3 spells CASTGNQDTEAFF. CDR3 sequence (DNA): TGCGCCAGCACTGGGAATCAGGACACTGAAGCTTTCTTT.

The rearrangement joins TRBV6-1 to TRBJ1-1, with 7 bases lining up with TRBD1. Germline loops: CDR1 MNHNS, CDR2 SASEGT. J lost 5 bases, V lost 2 bases, and 14 bases had no gene match. The CDR3 is 17 residues long. The CDR3 protein is CASSEFPSTGFGTEAFF. CDR3 DNA: TGTGCCAGCAGTGAATTCCCCTCGACAGGGTTTGGGACTGAAGCTTTCTTT.

The V call is TRBV6-5, the J call TRBJ1-5; no firm D call. V lost 4 bases, J lost 2 bases, and 6 bases lay in between. This CDR3 contains 13 residues. CDR1 is MNHEY and CDR2 is SVGAGI in the germline V gene. The CDR3: CASSFRGNQPQHF. As DNA, the CDR3 is TGTGCCAGCAGTTTTCGGGGCAATCAGCCCCAGCATTTT.

This chain uses TRBV19 with TRBJ2-5, with 8 bases that match TRBD1. This CDR3 has 15 amino acids. The germline gives CDR1 LNHDA, CDR2 SQIVND (reference sequence). J lost 5 bases, V lost 2 bases, and 7 bases had no gene match. CDR3 in amino acids: CASSITGQAWETQYF. DNA for the CDR3: TGTGCCAGTAGTATAACGGGACAGGCTTGGGAGACCCAGTACTTC. The full variable domain, in which reference TRBV19 and TRBJ2-5 provide the parts outside the CDR3, is DGGITQSPKYLFRKEGQNVTLSCEQNLNHDAMYWYRQDPGQGLRLIYYSQIVNDFQKGDIAEGYSVSREKKESFPLTVTSAQKNPTAFYLCASSITGQAWETQYFGPGTRLLVL.

V gene TRBV27 combines with J gene TRBJ1-5; D call uncertain. The CDR3 consists of 13 residues. V was clipped by 11 bases and J by 6 bases, with 17 bases between them. Germline V gene lookup returns CDR1 MNHEY and CDR2 SMNVEV (reference sequence). CDR3 sequence reads: CAVKCKAGQPQHF. The CDR3 nucleotides read TGTGCCGTCAAGTGTAAGGCGGGTCAGCCCCAGCATTTT.

V and J are TRBV7-2 and TRBJ1-4, with D maybe TRBD1 (5 bases). The V end lost 5 bases, the J end lost 4 bases, and 11 bases lay between the germline ends. CDR1 is SGHTA, CDR2 FQGNSA, per germline. The CDR3 runs to 14 residues. This CDR3 is CASSRDGHNEKLFF. The CDR3 coding sequence is TGTGCCAGCAGCCGGGACGGACATAATGAAAAACTGTTTTTT.

This chain connects TRBV4-1 to TRBJ1-5, with D hard to call. V lost 4 bases to trimming and J lost 3 bases, with 10 bases between them. There are 14 residues in the CDR3. Per the germline V gene, CDR1 is MGHRA and CDR2 is YSYEKL. As DNA, the CDR3 is TGCGCCAGCAGCCGGGAGGGATACAATCAGCCCCAGCATTTT. It specifies CASSREGYNQPQHF.

The chain has TRBV25-1 and TRBJ2-1; the D is unclear. The CDR3 is made up of 15 amino acids. Germline V gene sequence: CDR1 MGHDK, CDR2 SYGVNS. Trimming cost V 0 bases and J 5 bases, with 11 bases left between them. The CDR3: CASSEYMGWDNEQFF. CDR3 bases: TGTGCCAGCAGTGAATATATGGGCTGGGACAATGAGCAGTTCTTC.

The V call is TRBV6-5, the J call TRBJ1-2; the D gene is possibly TRBD1 (6 bases). Looked up from germline, CDR1 is MNHEY and CDR2 is SVGAGI. V lost 2 bases to trimming and J lost 4 bases, with 14 bases between them. The CDR3 extends over 15 amino acids. CDR3 loop: CASSYGTGLSYGYTF. The DNA for the CDR3 is TGTGCCAGCAGTTACGGTACAGGGTTGAGCTATGGCTACACCTTC.

For this clone: The same CDR3 arises from other DNA sequences in this sample as well. The rearrangement joins TRBV7-8 to TRBJ1-1; D call uncertain. This CDR3 comprises 14 residues. Trimming pared 3 bases from V and 1 base from J, leaving 9 bases between. Per the germline V gene, CDR1 is SGHVS and CDR2 is FQNEAQ. The CDR3 reads CASSFGRRNTEAFF. The CDR3 DNA reads as TGTGCCAGCAGCTTCGGGAGGAGGAACACTGAAGCTTTCTTT.